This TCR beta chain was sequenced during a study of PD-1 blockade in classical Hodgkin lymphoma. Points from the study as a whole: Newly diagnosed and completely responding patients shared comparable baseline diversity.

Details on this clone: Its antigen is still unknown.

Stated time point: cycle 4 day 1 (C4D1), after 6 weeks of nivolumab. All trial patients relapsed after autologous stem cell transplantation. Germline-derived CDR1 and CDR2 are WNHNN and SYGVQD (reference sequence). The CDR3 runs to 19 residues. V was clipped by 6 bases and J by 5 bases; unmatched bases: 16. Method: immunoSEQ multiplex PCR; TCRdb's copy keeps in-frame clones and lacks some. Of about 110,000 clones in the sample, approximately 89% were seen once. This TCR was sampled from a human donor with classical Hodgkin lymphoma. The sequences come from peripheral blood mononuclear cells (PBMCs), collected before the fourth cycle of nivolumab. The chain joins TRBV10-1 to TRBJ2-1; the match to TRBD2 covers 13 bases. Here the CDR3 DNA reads TGCGCCAGCAGCACCAAACCCGGACTAGCGGGAGAGGCTCACAATGAGCAGTTCTTC. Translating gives CASSTKPGLAGEAHNEQFF.